Listed below are T cell receptor beta chains from one sample, sequenced in a study of neoadjuvant anti-PD-1 for oral cavity cancer. The data were produced by immunoSEQ multiplex PCR, yet TCRdb's version contains in-frame clones alone and is incomplete. In the table there are over 10,000 clones, roughly three fifths of which are singletons. Sequencing was performed on PBMCs, taken before nivolumab (anti-PD-1) treatment. The receptors come from a person aged 35-79 years with oral cavity squamous cell carcinoma. CDR3s include the opening cysteine and the closing phenylalanine or tryptophan. D genes are given only for firm matches. Not every row has a clone size; where given, it reads once, few, many or a size class.

v_call: TRBV6-1
clone_size: NA
j_call: TRBJ1-5
d_call: NA
cdr3_nt: TGTGCCAGCAGTGGAATGGGAAAGGGGATTTATAGCAATCAGCCCCAGCATTTT
cdr3_aa: CASSGMGKGIYSNQPQHF

v_call: TRBV5-6
clone_size: NA
j_call: TRBJ2-3
d_call: TRBD2
cdr3_nt: TGTGCCAGCAGCTTCATAGCGGGGGGTGGCGGTGATACGCAGTATTTT
cdr3_aa: CASSFIAGGGGDTQYF

v_call: TRBV5-1
clone_size: NA
j_call: TRBJ2-5
d_call: NA
cdr3_nt: TGCGCCAGCAGCCCCCACCGGGAGACCCAGTACTTC
cdr3_aa: CASSPHRETQYF

v_call: TRBV27
clone_size: once
j_call: TRBJ2-7
d_call: TRBD1
cdr3_nt: TGTGCCAGCAGTCTATCGACAGGGGGCGGCTACGAGCAGTACTTC
cdr3_aa: CASSLSTGGGYEQYF

v_call: TRBV6-1
clone_size: NA
j_call: TRBJ2-2
d_call: NA
cdr3_nt: TGTGCCAGCAGTGGAGGGGTACTCAGGACCCTTCGGCCCGGGGAGCTGTTTTTT
cdr3_aa: CASSGGVLRTLRPGELFF

v_call: TRBV7-2
clone_size: NA
j_call: TRBJ2-1
d_call: TRBD2
cdr3_nt: TGTGCCAGCAGACCGACTAGCGGGTTCCTAGGCCCCTACAATGAGCAGTTCTTC
cdr3_aa: CASRPTSGFLGPYNEQFF

v_call: TRBV27
clone_size: few
j_call: TRBJ1-2
d_call: NA
cdr3_nt: TGTGCCAGCCAAGGGGTTTATGGCTACACCTTC
cdr3_aa: CASQGVYGYTF

v_call: TRBV5-1
clone_size: NA
j_call: TRBJ2-1
d_call: TRBD1
cdr3_nt: TGCGCCAGCAGCCCGGGACAGGGGCTACGTGATGAGCAGTTCTTC
cdr3_aa: CASSPGQGLRDEQFF

v_call: TRBV29-1
clone_size: NA
j_call: TRBJ2-5
d_call: NA
cdr3_nt: TGCAGCGTTGGCGACAGACAAGAGACCCAGTACTTC
cdr3_aa: CSVGDRQETQYF

v_call: TRBV6-5
clone_size: few
j_call: TRBJ1-1
d_call: TRBD1
cdr3_nt: TGTGCCAGCAGGGAATTGCAGGGGGCAGGGACTGAAGCTTTCTTT
cdr3_aa: CASRELQGAGTEAFF

v_call: TRBV5-1
clone_size: few
j_call: TRBJ1-2
d_call: TRBD1
cdr3_nt: TGCGCCAGCAGCCAGACAGGGGGCAGCTATGGCTACACCTTC
cdr3_aa: CASSQTGGSYGYTF

v_call: TRBV30
clone_size: few
j_call: TRBJ1-2
d_call: TRBD1
cdr3_nt: TGTGCCTGGAGTCCAGGGGGGAGGTATGGCTACACCTTC
cdr3_aa: CAWSPGGRYGYTF

v_call: TRBV6-1
clone_size: few
j_call: TRBJ1-5
d_call: NA
cdr3_nt: TGTGCCAGCAGTGTCGGAGGGGATCAGCCCCAGCATTTT
cdr3_aa: CASSVGGDQPQHF

v_call: TRBV21-1
clone_size: NA
j_call: TRBJ2-3
d_call: NA
cdr3_nt: TGTGCCAGCAGCAAAACGGGATTTTGGGCGCAATGCACAGATACGCAGTATTTT
cdr3_aa: CASSKTGFWAQCTDTQYF

v_call: TRBV5-1
clone_size: NA
j_call: TRBJ2-1
d_call: TRBD2
cdr3_nt: TGCGCCAGTCTTAGCGGGAGGGCGACCGGTGAGCAGTTCTTC
cdr3_aa: CASLSGRATGEQFF

v_call: TRBV5-1
clone_size: few
j_call: TRBJ2-5
d_call: TRBD2
cdr3_nt: TGCGCCAGCAGCTTGGGAGTAGCGGGATCGACCCAGTACTTC
cdr3_aa: CASSLGVAGSTQYF

v_call: TRBV29-1
clone_size: NA
j_call: TRBJ2-5
d_call: NA
cdr3_nt: TGCAGCGTTGAGGCGCGGGGCGTCCAAGAGACCCAGTACTTC
cdr3_aa: CSVEARGVQETQYF

v_call: TRBV7-8
clone_size: NA
j_call: TRBJ2-7
d_call: TRBD2
cdr3_nt: TGTGCCAGCAGCTTTGGCAGCGGGAGTTACTACGAGCAGTACTTC
cdr3_aa: CASSFGSGSYYEQYF

v_call: TRBV14
clone_size: once
j_call: TRBJ1-2
d_call: TRBD1
cdr3_nt: TGTGCCAGCAGCCGACTTACCCCGGGACAGGCCCAGAATGGCTACACCTTC
cdr3_aa: CASSRLTPGQAQNGYTF

v_call: TRBV6-6
clone_size: NA
j_call: TRBJ1-1
d_call: NA
cdr3_nt: TGTGCCAGCACTCGGGGCATAGGCACTGAAGCTTTCTTT
cdr3_aa: CASTRGIGTEAFF

v_call: TRBV28
clone_size: NA
j_call: TRBJ2-1
d_call: NA
cdr3_nt: TGTGCCAGCAGTCCCGGAGGGGGTTGGGGGGGTGAGCAGTTCTTC
cdr3_aa: CASSPGGGWGGEQFF

v_call: TRBV5-1
clone_size: NA
j_call: TRBJ2-1
d_call: TRBD2
cdr3_nt: TGCGCCAGCAGCTGGGAGGGCCCCTACAATGAGCAGTTCTTC
cdr3_aa: CASSWEGPYNEQFF

v_call: TRBV2
clone_size: NA
j_call: TRBJ2-3
d_call: NA
cdr3_nt: TGTGCCAAAAAGGCTAGCACAGATACGCAGTATTTT
cdr3_aa: CAKKASTDTQYF

v_call: TRBV27
clone_size: NA
j_call: TRBJ2-1
d_call: NA
cdr3_nt: TGTGCCAGCAGTTTACGGTTTTCTGTTGGTTACAATGAGCAGTTCTTC
cdr3_aa: CASSLRFSVGYNEQFF

v_call: TRBV6-6
clone_size: NA
j_call: TRBJ2-2
d_call: TRBD1
cdr3_nt: TGTGCCAGCACCGAACCGACAGGGACCAACACCGGGGAGCTGTTTTTT
cdr3_aa: CASTEPTGTNTGELFF

v_call: TRBV7-2
clone_size: NA
j_call: TRBJ2-3
d_call: NA
cdr3_nt: TGTGCCAGCAGCTCCCCAGGGCGCGCTAGCACAGATACGCAGTATTTT
cdr3_aa: CASSSPGRASTDTQYF

v_call: TRBV5-1
clone_size: NA
j_call: TRBJ2-5
d_call: NA
cdr3_nt: TGCGCCAGCAGCTACCTGAGCCCGGTAGCGAGGGAAGAGACCCAGTACTTC
cdr3_aa: CASSYLSPVAREETQYF

v_call: TRBV7-7
clone_size: NA
j_call: TRBJ1-4
d_call: NA
cdr3_nt: TGTGCTAGCAGCTCGGGGGGGGCTGGTGAAAAACTGTTTTTT
cdr3_aa: CASSSGGAGEKLFF

v_call: TRBV18
clone_size: NA
j_call: TRBJ2-1
d_call: TRBD2
cdr3_nt: TGTGCCAGCTCACCATCTAGCGGGGTGGGTGAGCAGTTCTTC
cdr3_aa: CASSPSSGVGEQFF

v_call: TRBV11-2
clone_size: NA
j_call: TRBJ1-4
d_call: NA
cdr3_nt: TGTGCCACCAGTATGGGTCCAGCTAATGAAAAACTGTTTTTT
cdr3_aa: CATSMGPANEKLFF

v_call: TRBV28
clone_size: NA
j_call: TRBJ2-7
d_call: TRBD2
cdr3_nt: TGTGCCAGCAGCCCCCCGCTGGGAGGGGCCTCCTACGAGCAGTACTTC
cdr3_aa: CASSPPLGGASYEQYF

v_call: TRBV27
clone_size: NA
j_call: TRBJ2-7
d_call: TRBD2
cdr3_nt: TGTGCCAGCAGTCCAAGGACTAGGGTCGGCGAGCAGTACTTC
cdr3_aa: CASSPRTRVGEQYF

v_call: TRBV7-9
clone_size: NA
j_call: TRBJ2-1
d_call: NA
cdr3_nt: TGTGCCAGCAGCTTAGTGGTTCAAGAGGGCCTCTTTGATGAGCAGTTCTTC
cdr3_aa: CASSLVVQEGLFDEQFF

v_call: TRBV20-1
clone_size: once
j_call: TRBJ2-1
d_call: NA
cdr3_nt: TGCAGTGCTACCTACAATGAGCAGTTCTTC
cdr3_aa: CSATYNEQFF

v_call: TRBV7-2
clone_size: NA
j_call: TRBJ2-2
d_call: NA
cdr3_nt: TGTGCCAGCAGCTTAATTCTCCGGGGCGTGAGCACCGGGGAGCTGTTTTTT
cdr3_aa: CASSLILRGVSTGELFF

v_call: TRBV2
clone_size: NA
j_call: TRBJ2-5
d_call: TRBD2
cdr3_nt: TGTGCCAGCACTCTAAAGGGACTAGCGGGAGAAGGGACGGAGACCCAGTACTTC
cdr3_aa: CASTLKGLAGEGTETQYF

v_call: TRBV11-2
clone_size: NA
j_call: TRBJ2-3
d_call: TRBD1
cdr3_nt: TGTGCCAGCAGCTCTTACAGGGGTTCAAGGGATACGCAGTATTTT
cdr3_aa: CASSSYRGSRDTQYF

v_call: TRBV2
clone_size: NA
j_call: TRBJ2-7
d_call: NA
cdr3_nt: TGTGCCAGCAGGGAAACCTACGAGCAGTACTTC
cdr3_aa: CASRETYEQYF

v_call: TRBV7-3
clone_size: NA
j_call: TRBJ2-1
d_call: NA
cdr3_nt: TGTGCCAGCAGCCCTCAGGGGGGTGGGTACAATGAGCAGTTCTTC
cdr3_aa: CASSPQGGGYNEQFF

v_call: TRBV9
clone_size: NA
j_call: TRBJ2-1
d_call: TRBD2
cdr3_nt: TGTGCCAGCAGCGTTGGGGGAGGGACTATACTACAATATGAGCAGTTCTTC
cdr3_aa: CASSVGGGTILQYEQFF

v_call: TRBV5-4
clone_size: few
j_call: TRBJ1-1
d_call: NA
cdr3_nt: TGTGCCAGCAGCCCCCAGGGTTGGAACACTGAAGCTTTCTTT
cdr3_aa: CASSPQGWNTEAFF

v_call: TRBV18
clone_size: NA
j_call: TRBJ1-4
d_call: NA
cdr3_nt: TGTGCCAGCTCCGTGACAGGAGTCCCTGAAAAACTGTTTTTT
cdr3_aa: CASSVTGVPEKLFF

v_call: TRBV5-1
clone_size: NA
j_call: TRBJ1-1
d_call: NA
cdr3_nt: TGCGCCAGCAGCTTGACAGGGAGTATCACGAACACTGAAGCTTTCTTT
cdr3_aa: CASSLTGSITNTEAFF

v_call: TRBV6-1
clone_size: NA
j_call: TRBJ1-6
d_call: NA
cdr3_nt: TGTGCCAGCAGCGACAGGTATAATTCACCCCTCCACTTT
cdr3_aa: CASSDRYNSPLHF

v_call: TRBV10-1
clone_size: few
j_call: TRBJ2-7
d_call: NA
cdr3_nt: TGCGCCAGCAGTGAGGGCATATCGAGCTCCTACGAGCAGTACTTC
cdr3_aa: CASSEGISSSYEQYF

v_call: TRBV19
clone_size: NA
j_call: TRBJ1-5
d_call: NA
cdr3_nt: TGTGCCAGCCTCGGGACCGCTAGTTTTGGGCCCCAGCATTTT
cdr3_aa: CASLGTASFGPQHF

v_call: TRBV10-3
clone_size: once
j_call: TRBJ1-4
d_call: NA
cdr3_nt: TGTGCCATCAGTGACCAACAGGGCTATGAAAAACTGTTTTTT
cdr3_aa: CAISDQQGYEKLFF